This T cell receptor (beta chain) was recovered during a study of cytomegalovirus exposure and HLA in healthy donors. Turning to the study itself: A prior study identified 117 million unique TCR beta sequences from 150 million to 200 million T cells. Whole-study results and caveats: A few CMV-associated chains proved CMV antigen-specific in vitro. As was reported, the HLA-A and HLA-B alleles of most subjects were accurately predicted from TCR beta sequences.

Primers: 60 Vbeta forward and 13 Jbeta reverse. Original handling: The count from a later analysis was 65 million to 90 million unique TCR beta chains, about 9.9 million of them shared. Profiled with immunoSEQ multiplex PCR; TCRdb holds only in-frame clones, not every one. The V and J calls and clone size come from that table; D and trimming were worked out from the DNA. The sample shows some 140,000 clones, almost 80% of them seen only once. Looked up from germline, CDR1 is SGHVS and CDR2 is FQNEAQ. CDR3 length: 14 amino acids. The ends were cut back, 3 bases at V and 1 base at J, with 9 bases in the middle. In the case of this clone: Antigen: not known.

The rearrangement uses TRBV7-8 and TRBJ1-1; perhaps TRBD1 as D (6 bases). The origin of this receptor is a man in his late teens or twenties in good health and CMV-seronegative. Sequenced input: PBMCs. The CDR3 DNA is TGTGCCAGCAGCTTTTGGGGACAGAACACTGAAGCTTTCTTT. Translated, it gives CASSFWGQNTEAFF.